The present T cell receptor (beta chain) was sequenced within a study of human T cells and chemical hapten exposure. Study background: Donors were sensitized with 2% DPC on the upper inner arm.

The CDR3 runs to 15 residues. Trimming pared 2 bases from V and 3 bases from J, leaving 13 bases between. CDR1 is SGHVS and CDR2 is FQNEAQ in the germline V gene. Unique molecular identifiers were attached to individual cDNA molecules during library preparation. TCRdb re-called the RACE reads through MiXCR, storing one row per CDR3 protein. The sample has roughly 34,000 distinct CDR3 sequences; about 9.4% are singletons. In this sample, this clonotype turned up a few times. The antigen remains unidentified. Study-wide results and limits: Because they had alopecia, donors may respond immunologically unlike healthy people.

The time point here: pre-sensitization, week 0. Treatment given: therapeutic diphenylcyclopropenone sensitization with weekly scalp DPC. Unfractionated whole blood yielded total RNA. This material consisted of whole blood, taken in connection with sensitization to the hapten diphenylcyclopropenone (DPC). The chain is built from TRBV7-8 and TRBJ1-1; a possible D gene is TRBD1 (6 bases). The receptor was isolated from a middle-aged man with alopecia areata. Some clones in this sample may be carry-over from other donors' samples. The CDR3 reads CASSLTQTGYTEAFF. Here the CDR3 DNA reads TGTGCCAGCAGCTTAACCCAAACAGGGTACACTGAAGCTTTCTTT.